This note documents a single TCR beta chain sequence. This sample was included in a study of beta chain features in type 1 diabetes. After removal of 5 bases from V and 1 base from J, the junction contained 4 bases not matched to a gene. Germline CDR1 is KGHSH and CDR2 is LQKENI. The length of the CDR3 is 15 residues. Expressed TCRB transcripts were sequenced because the isolated RNA had all been reverse transcribed beforehand. Assay used: immunoSEQ multiplex PCR; TCRdb lists only in-frame clones, some missing. The table lists 900,000 or so clones, roughly 17% of them singletons, with about 0.02% in the top ten.

The specimen was naive CD4+ T cells from blood. The TCR originated in a woman younger than 35 in good health. The chain carries TRBV18 and TRBJ2-2; 7 bases line up with TRBD1. CDR3 sequence reads: CASSTRQGNTGELFF. The CDR3, as DNA: TGTGCCAGCTCAACAAGACAGGGGAACACCGGGGAGCTGTTTTTT.